The 29 T cell receptor beta chains listed next were all sequenced from one sample in a study of CD8+ T cells in alopecia areata. Sequencing templates came from extracted RNA that was reverse transcribed into cDNA. Using immunoSEQ multiplex PCR, the repertoire was profiled, and TCRdb retains in-frame clones only, with some absent. The repertoire holds 150,000 or so clones, with 75% to 90% as singletons. Sequencing used CD8+ T cells sorted from blood, obtained at week 0. Every receptor here comes from a human donor with alopecia areata.

This clone has just one count. The V call is TRBV27, the J call TRBJ2-3; D gene uncertain. The CDR3 extends over 16 amino acids. Germline V CDR1 and CDR2: MNHEY, SMNVEV (reference sequence). V shed 4 bases and J shed 3 bases, with 17 bases lying between them. As DNA, the CDR3 is TGTGCCAGCAGTTCCACGCAGATTTGGTTAACAGATACGCAGTATTTT. Its translation: CASSSTQIWLTDTQYF.

This sequence joins TRBV7-3 and TRBJ2-2; D unclear. V shed 0 bases and J shed 6 bases, with 11 bases lying between them. The germline V gene has CDR1 SGHTA and CDR2 FQGTGA. There are 15 residues in the CDR3. CDR3 in DNA: TGTGCCAGCAGCTTAACAGGTTCCGCCGCCGGGGAGCTGTTTTTT. Translating gives CASSLTGSAAGELFF.

The chain links TRBV4-1 to TRBJ2-1; 12 bases map to TRBD2. The CDR3 loop spans 17 amino acids. The J segment lost 4 bases and the V segment lost 0 bases, leaving 4 bases of the junction unmatched. The germline gives CDR1 MGHRA, CDR2 YSYEKL. The CDR3 spells CASSQDHLAGGYNEQFF. Here the CDR3 DNA reads TGCGCCAGCAGCCAAGATCACCTAGCGGGAGGGTACAATGAGCAGTTCTTC.

Only one count was recorded for this clone. This sequence joins TRBV6-5 and TRBJ2-5; TRBD2 might be the D (5 bases). Per the germline V gene, CDR1 is MNHEY and CDR2 is SVGAGI. With 8 bases removed from V and 4 bases from J, the gap between germline ends came to 11 bases. This CDR3 is 12 amino acids long. This CDR3 is CASRTGRETQYF. The CDR3 coding sequence is TGTGCCAGCCGGACGGGAAGAGAGACCCAGTACTTC.

Only a few counts were recorded for this clone. The chain combines TRBV11-2 with TRBJ1-1; tentatively, D is TRBD1 (5 bases). CDR1 is SGHAT and CDR2 is FQNNGV in the germline V gene. Trimming took off 4 bases at V and 11 bases at J, with 14 bases between the two ends. The CDR3 contains 12 residues. The CDR3 DNA reads TGTGCCAGCAGCTCGGACATGACGAAGGCTTTCTTT. Translated, it gives CASSSDMTKAFF.

This clone was seen more than once but under ten times. The genes are TRBV4-1 and TRBJ2-2; no firm D call. Looked up from germline, CDR1 is MGHRA and CDR2 is YSYEKL. The CDR3 has 14 residues. V was trimmed by 3 bases and J by 8 bases, leaving 13 bases between them. As DNA, the CDR3 is TGCGCCAGCAGCCAGGCCGGCGGACGGGGGGAGCTGTTTTTT. It encodes CASSQAGGRGELFF.

The gene calls are TRBV4-1 and TRBJ2-7; D unresolved. This CDR3 has 16 residues. V shed 1 base and J shed 0 bases, with 13 bases lying between them. The V gene's germline CDR1 is MGHRA and CDR2 YSYEKL. The DNA of the CDR3 is TGCGCCAGCAGCCAAGTGTCGGCTGAGAGCTCCTACGAGCAGTACTTC. Amino acid sequence: CASSQVSAESSYEQYF.

V usage is TRBV30 and J usage is TRBJ1-2, with D unresolved. The CDR3 contains 12 residues. Germline V gene sequence: CDR1 GTSNPN, CDR2 SVGIG (reference sequence). Trimming cost V 4 bases and J 2 bases, with 8 bases left between them. CDR3 nucleotide sequence: TGTGCCTGGATTAACTCCAACTATGGCTACACCTTC. This codes for CAWINSNYGYTF.

The chain links TRBV15 to TRBJ2-5, with D possibly being TRBD1 or TRBD2 (5 bases each). V was pared by 2 bases and J by 2 bases, with 12 bases between. The CDR3 contains 15 residues. Germline-derived CDR1 and CDR2 are LNHNV and YYDKDF (reference sequence). CDR3 nucleotides: TGTGCCACCAGCAGACTCAGGGACGGACAAGAGACCCAGTACTTC. Translated: CATSRLRDGQETQYF.

The chain is built from TRBV10-2 and TRBJ1-1; D is unresolved. The CDR3 runs to 11 residues. The V gene lost 8 bases and the J gene lost 1 base, with 5 bases spanning the gap. Germline V lookup: CDR1 WSHSY, CDR2 SAAADI. The CDR3 here is CASGRNTEAFF. DNA of the CDR3: TGCGCCAGCGGCAGGAACACTGAAGCTTTCTTT.

The chain links TRBV6-5 to TRBJ2-3, with 8 bases aligning to TRBD1. Trimming cost V 4 bases and J 1 base; bases outside gene matches: 4. The germline V gene has CDR1 MNHEY and CDR2 SVGAGI. The CDR3 is made up of 15 amino acids. CDR3 in amino acids: CASSLSDRGTDTQYF. The CDR3 region has the DNA TGTGCCAGCAGTTTATCGGACAGGGGCACAGATACGCAGTATTTT.

This clone showed up just once. The V gene is TRBV5-4, the J gene TRBJ2-2; the D is unclear. Germline CDR1 reads SGHNT; CDR2 reads YYREEE (reference sequence). This CDR3 is built from 12 residues. The V gene lost 9 bases and the J gene lost 5 bases, with 11 bases spanning the gap. The CDR3 loop reads CATAPPTGELFF. The CDR3 DNA reads TGTGCCACCGCCCCGCCGACCGGGGAGCTGTTTTTT.

In this sample, this clone turned up a few times. The chain joins TRBV5-8 to TRBJ2-3; weak D call: TRBD1 (7 bases). Trimming pared 4 bases from V and 1 base from J, leaving 22 bases between. CDR1 and CDR2 (germline): SGHTS, YDEGEE. This CDR3 has 18 amino acids. CDR3 sequence (DNA): TGTGCCAGCAGCCCCAGGGGGATCTTAGCGGACGGCACAGATACGCAGTATTTT. Protein: CASSPRGILADGTDTQYF. Complete variable domain (other parts from reference TRBV5-8 and TRBJ2-3): EAGVTQSPTHLIKTRGQQATLRCSPISGHTSVYWYQQALGLGLQFLLWYDEGEERNRGNFPPRFSGRQFPNYSSELNVNALELEDSALYLCASSPRGILADGTDTQYFGPGTRLTVL.

The chain has TRBV7-9 and TRBJ2-1; 9 nucleotides align to TRBD2. CDR1 is SEHNR and CDR2 is FQNEAQ in the germline V gene (reference sequence). V shed 4 bases and J 6 bases; nucleotides not matched to a gene: 13. This CDR3 has 17 amino acids. Here the CDR3 DNA reads TGTGCCAGCAGCTCCCCTATAGCGGGAGCAATGTTCAATGAGCAGTTCTTC. This codes for CASSSPIAGAMFNEQFF.

The chain joins TRBV5-1 to TRBJ2-7; D ambiguous. Germline V lookup: CDR1 SGHRS, CDR2 YFSETQ. V lost 3 bases and J 2 bases, leaving 15 bases between the germline ends. This CDR3 comprises 15 residues. The CDR3 reads CASSYASPPPYEQYF. CDR3 DNA: TGCGCCAGCAGCTATGCCAGTCCTCCACCCTACGAGCAGTACTTC.

CDR3 loop: CASSTGRINQPQHF. DNA of the CDR3: TGTGCCAGCAGTACGGGACGGATCAATCAGCCCCAGCATTTT. The V and J genes are TRBV27 and TRBJ1-5; possible D gene TRBD1, 5 bases. Trimming pared 5 bases from V and 3 bases from J, leaving 11 bases between. CDR1 is MNHEY and CDR2 is SMNVEV in the germline V gene (reference sequence). The CDR3 runs 14 residues.

This sequence joins TRBV11-2 and TRBJ2-3; D possibly corresponds to TRBD2 (5 bases). CDR1 and CDR2 (germline): SGHAT, FQNNGV. With 3 bases removed from V and 8 bases from J, the gap between germline ends came to 12 bases. This CDR3 is built from 13 residues. The CDR3 nucleotides read TGTGCCAGCAGCTTGCCCGGGATCGGTACGCAGTATTTT. Its translation is CASSLPGIGTQYF.

This rearrangement joins TRBV5-6 to TRBJ2-5; possible D gene TRBD1, 6 bases. Trimming stripped 1 base from V and 3 bases from J, with 16 bases between. Germline V gene lookup returns CDR1 SGHDT and CDR2 YYEEEE. This CDR3 comprises 16 residues. Here the CDR3 DNA reads TGTGCCAGCAGCTTGCGGGCCAGGGGACGGGAAGAGACCCAGTACTTC. Protein product: CASSLRARGREETQYF.

V and J are TRBV27 and TRBJ2-2, with D possibly being TRBD1 or TRBD2 (5 bases each). The CDR3 loop spans 16 amino acids. The ends were cut back, 1 base at V and 4 bases at J, with 13 bases in the middle. The germline V gene encodes CDR1 MNHEY and CDR2 SMNVEV (reference sequence). The CDR3 nucleotides are TGTGCCAGCAGTTTATTCGGGGCCCAGACCACCGGGGAGCTGTTTTTT. Amino acids: CASSLFGAQTTGELFF.

The chain recombines TRBV19 with TRBJ1-6, with D unresolved. The germline gives CDR1 LNHDA, CDR2 SQIVND (reference sequence). There are 12 residues in the CDR3. Trimming removed 10 bases from V and 4 bases from J, with 8 bases in between. The CDR3 sequence: CATRGYNSPLHF. The CDR3 DNA is TGTGCCACTCGGGGTTATAATTCACCCCTCCACTTT.

The V and J genes are TRBV7-9 and TRBJ2-7; D unresolved. The CDR3 is 14 residues long. Germline CDR1 is SEHNR and CDR2 is FQNEAQ (reference sequence). V was clipped by 3 bases and J by 2 bases, with 11 bases between them. The DNA of the CDR3 is TGTGCCAGCAGCTTGGTCGAGAGACCCTACGAGCAGTACTTC. This sequence encodes CASSLVERPYEQYF.

The gene calls are TRBV19 and TRBJ1-2; D is uncertain. Germline-derived CDR1 and CDR2 are LNHDA and SQIVND (reference sequence). The CDR3 runs to 13 residues. Trimming removed 5 bases from V and 4 bases from J, with 11 bases in between. The CDR3 nucleotides are TGTGCCAGTAGTTTCGGAACGACCTATGGCTACACCTTC. The encoded protein is CASSFGTTYGYTF.

The rearrangement links TRBV30 to TRBJ1-1; TRBD1 might be the D (5 bases). CDR1 and CDR2 from the germline V gene are GTSNPN and SVGIG (reference sequence). The V and J ends lost 2 bases and 1 base respectively, with 8 bases between them. The CDR3 is 13 amino acids. Here the CDR3 DNA reads TGTGCCTGGAGTTTTGACAGGAACACTGAAGCTTTCTTT. Translation: CAWSFDRNTEAFF. Variable domain in full (rest from reference TRBV30 and TRBJ1-1): SQTIHQWPATLVQPVGSPLSLECTVEGTSNPNLYWYRQAAGRGLQLLFYSVGIGQISSEVPQNLSASRPQDRQFILSSKKLLLSDSGFYLCAWSFDRNTEAFFGQGTRLTVV.

The genes are TRBV6-6 and TRBJ2-1; D uncertain. V lost 8 bases and J lost 5, with 4 bases in between. The CDR3 has 10 residues. Per the germline V gene, CDR1 is MNHNY and CDR2 is SVGAGI (reference sequence). CDR3 nucleotide sequence: TGTGCCAGCGGGGACAATGAGCAGTTCTTC. It yields the protein CASGDNEQFF.

The chain has TRBV4-1 and TRBJ2-1; 7 nucleotides match TRBD1. The CDR3 contains 17 residues. Germline V gives CDR1 MGHRA, CDR2 YSYEKL. V trimming: 2 bases; J trimming: 4 bases; junction bases outside the gene matches: 11. The CDR3: CASSQLTGQSIYNEQFF. As DNA, the CDR3 is TGCGCCAGCAGCCAACTAACGGGACAGTCCATTTACAATGAGCAGTTCTTC.

This clone was detected only once. V and J are TRBV7-9 and TRBJ2-7, with 7 bases identical to TRBD1. V dropped 5 bases and J dropped 3; count of bases not matched to a gene: 4. The germline V gene has CDR1 SEHNR and CDR2 FQNEAQ (reference sequence). The CDR3 covers 13 residues. The CDR3 DNA is TGTGCCAGCAGCCTGGGACAGAACTACGAGCAGTACTTC. The encoded protein is CASSLGQNYEQYF. Full variable domain (missing parts from reference TRBV7-9 and TRBJ2-7): DTGVSQNPRHKITKRGQNVTFRCDPISEHNRLYWYRQTLGQGPEFLTYFQNEAQLEKSRLLSDRFSAERPKGSFSTLEIQRTEQGDSAMYLCASSLGQNYEQYFGPGTRLTVT.

The CDR3 DNA reads as TGCAGCGTTGAAGCGCCGGAGGCCTACGAGCAGTACTTC. It is translated as CSVEAPEAYEQYF. V gene TRBV29-1 combines with J gene TRBJ2-7, with a tentative D call TRBD2 (5 bases). Germline loops: CDR1 SQVTM, CDR2 ANQGSEA. The CDR3 loop spans 13 amino acids. The V end lost 1 base, the J end lost 2 bases, and 9 bases lay between the germline ends.

The rearrangement uses TRBV29-1 and TRBJ1-1, with 7 bases matching TRBD1. Germline V gene data show CDR1 as SQVTM and CDR2 as ANQGSEA. CDR3 size: 13 residues. V lost 6 bases, J lost 1 base, and 5 bases stayed unmatched. This chain's CDR3 is CSVDREENTEAFF. CDR3 sequence (DNA): TGCAGCGTAGACAGGGAGGAGAACACTGAAGCTTTCTTT.

The CDR3 DNA is TGTGCCAGCAGCTTGGGACTCCCCAGCTACAATGAGCAGTTCTTC. The encoded protein is CASSLGLPSYNEQFF. This sequence joins TRBV7-3 and TRBJ2-1, with a tentative D call TRBD2 (6 bases). This CDR3 contains 15 residues. Trimming pared 3 bases from V and 3 bases from J, leaving 12 bases between. Germline CDR1 is SGHTA and CDR2 is FQGTGA.